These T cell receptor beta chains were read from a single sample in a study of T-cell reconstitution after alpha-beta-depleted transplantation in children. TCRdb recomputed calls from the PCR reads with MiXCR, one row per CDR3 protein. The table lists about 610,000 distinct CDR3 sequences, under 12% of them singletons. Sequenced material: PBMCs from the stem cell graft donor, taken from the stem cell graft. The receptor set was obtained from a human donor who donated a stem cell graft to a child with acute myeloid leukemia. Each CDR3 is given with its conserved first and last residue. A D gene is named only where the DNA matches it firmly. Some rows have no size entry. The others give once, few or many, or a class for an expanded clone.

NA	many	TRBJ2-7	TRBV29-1	CSVGLRGGGASYEQYF	TGCAGCGTTGGTCTCCGGGGAGGGGGGGCCTCCTACGAGCAGTACTTC
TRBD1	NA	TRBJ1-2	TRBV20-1	CSAQDRAPSNYGYTF	TGCAGTGCCCAGGACAGGGCGCCTTCTAACTATGGCTACACCTTC
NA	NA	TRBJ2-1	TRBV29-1	CSGKTRRRGVAYNEQFF	TGCAGCGGAAAGACTCGGCGCAGGGGGGTGGCCTACAATGAGCAGTTCTTC
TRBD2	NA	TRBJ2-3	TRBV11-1	CASSSRGSLAGGPTDTQYF	TGTGCCAGCAGCTCCCGTGGGTCTTTAGCGGGAGGGCCGACAGATACGCAGTATTTT
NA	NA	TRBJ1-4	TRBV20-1	CSAPTRRDKLFF	TGCAGTGCGCCGACCCGACGAGATAAACTGTTTTTT
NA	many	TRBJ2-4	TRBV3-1	CASSPIAKNIQYF	TGTGCCAGCAGCCCGATAGCCAAAAACATTCAGTACTTC
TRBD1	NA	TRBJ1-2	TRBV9	CASSFMDRDDYGYTF	TGTGCCAGCAGCTTTATGGACAGGGACGACTATGGCTACACCTTC
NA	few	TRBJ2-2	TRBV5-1	CASSEPAAGELFF	TGCGCCAGCAGCGAGCCTGCCGCCGGGGAGCTGTTTTTT
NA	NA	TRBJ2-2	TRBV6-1	CASSQAGAANTGELFF	TGTGCCAGCAGCCAGGCAGGGGCCGCGAACACCGGGGAGCTGTTTTTT
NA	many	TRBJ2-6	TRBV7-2	CASSLATGANVLTF	TGTGCCAGCAGCTTAGCGACGGGGGCCAACGTCCTGACTTTC
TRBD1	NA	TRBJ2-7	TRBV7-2	CASSFRGQNKQYF	TGTGCCAGCAGCTTCAGGGGACAGAATAAGCAGTACTTC
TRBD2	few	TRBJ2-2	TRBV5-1	CASSLALAGLNTGELFF	TGCGCCAGCAGCTTGGCGCTAGCGGGATTGAACACCGGGGAGCTGTTTTTT
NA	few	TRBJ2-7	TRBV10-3	CAISEGRAEQYF	TGTGCCATCAGTGAGGGCCGAGCCGAGCAGTACTTC
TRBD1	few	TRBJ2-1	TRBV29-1	CSLRQGHEQFF	TGCAGCTTGAGACAGGGGCATGAGCAGTTCTTC
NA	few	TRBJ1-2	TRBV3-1	CASSQGGQGPDGYTF	TGTGCCAGCAGCCAAGGTGGGCAGGGTCCGGATGGCTACACCTTC
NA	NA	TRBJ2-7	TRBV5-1	CASSFGALGTYEQYF	TGCGCCAGCAGCTTTGGAGCCTTAGGGACCTACGAGCAGTACTTC
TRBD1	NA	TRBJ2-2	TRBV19	CASTDRGDTGELFF	TGTGCCAGTACGGACAGGGGAGACACCGGGGAGCTGTTTTTT